The 17 T cell receptor beta chains listed next were all sequenced from one sample in a study of T cells in Graves' hyperthyroidism and ophthalmopathy (dated by TCRdb to about 2019). Preparation of the library involved multiplex PCR. Sequencing took place on an Illumina HiSeq 2000. The TCR beta CDR3 regions were amplified from the RNA transcripts. The first round of RT-PCR for the TCR CDR3 was performed with the HTBI primer set and the Qiagen OneStep RT-PCR kit. TCRdb handled the public reads itself, with Q25 trimming in fastp and clone calling in MiXCR, and kept productive beta chains. Records with the same CDR3 protein are collapsed into one entry carrying the most frequent genes and DNA. A total of hundreds of thousands of distinct CDR3 sequences appear in this sample, around 15% of them only once. The ten largest clones take up roughly 18% of the sample. The sample was blood. The receptors here all came from a woman aged 18-30 years with Graves' hyperthyroidism.

This chain connects TRBV7-2 to TRBJ1-1; a weak D match, TRBD1 (6 bases). The CDR3 has 13 amino acids. The V end lost 8 bases, the J end lost 4 bases, and 14 bases lay between the germline ends. Germline loops: CDR1 SGHTA, CDR2 FQGNSA. The DNA of the CDR3 is TGTGCCAGCGGCCGGCAGGGGACCACTGAAGCTTTCTTT. This translates into CASGRQGTTEAFF.

V is TRBV12-3 or TRBV12-4 and J is TRBJ1-6; no definite D call. The CDR3 runs to 13 residues. The V and J ends lost 3 bases and 4 bases respectively, with 4 bases between them. CDR3 in amino acids: CASSFKYNSPLHF. CDR3 DNA: TGTGCCAGCAGTTTCAAATATAATTCACCCCTCCACTTT.

This clonotype was observed a few times. The J gene is TRBJ1-5, the V gene TRBV29-1; TRBD1 agrees at 8 bases. V lost 4 bases, J lost 1 base, and 6 bases stayed unmatched. The germline gives CDR1 SQVTM, CDR2 ANQGSEA. This CDR3 has 15 amino acids. CDR3 nucleotides: TGCAGCGTTGGGTATACAGGGGGGAGCAATCAGCCCCAGCATTTT. Protein product: CSVGYTGGSNQPQHF.

The sample holds many counts of this clonotype. The chain joins TRBV6-1 to TRBJ2-3; 7 nucleotides match TRBD2. This CDR3 region has 15 residues. Germline CDR1 is MNHNS and CDR2 is SASEGT. The trim removed 4 bases at V and 2 bases at J, leaving 6 bases unmatched. The CDR3 is CASSGSGIDTDTQYF. The CDR3 coding sequence is TGTGCCAGCAGTGGGAGCGGGATTGACACAGATACGCAGTATTTT.

This clonotype was counted many times. The V call is TRBV11-2, the J call TRBJ2-3; 14 bases map to TRBD2. The CDR3 consists of 18 residues. The V gene end was trimmed by 6 bases and the J gene end by 3 bases; junction bases not matched to a gene: 11. Germline CDR1 and CDR2: SGHAT and FQNNGV. The CDR3 bases are TGTGCCAGCAGGACTAGCGGGAGGGCCAGTGTAGCAACAGATACGCAGTATTTT. It is translated as CASRTSGRASVATDTQYF.

V and J are TRBV10-3 and TRBJ1-4; unclear D gene. This CDR3 has 15 amino acids. V dropped 0 bases and J dropped 3 bases, with 8 bases sitting between them. CDR1 ENHRY and CDR2 SYGVKD come from the germline V gene. CDR3 sequence (DNA): TGTGCCATCAGTGAGTCTCAAGGGCCTAATGAAAAACTGTTTTTT. Translation gives CAISESQGPNEKLFF.

In its sample, this clonotype was seen many times. The chain is built from TRBV28 and TRBJ2-3; 7 bases line up with TRBD2. V shed 6 bases, J shed 6 bases, and the junction held 12 bases outside the gene matches. The germline gives CDR1 MDHEN, CDR2 SYDVKM. The CDR3 length is 15 residues. DNA of the CDR3: TGTGCCAGCAGGGAAACTAGCGCCAGGCTCGATACGCAGTATTTT. Translating it yields CASRETSARLDTQYF.

Comments on this clonotype: This clone may be a read error of a much larger clone one base away. The chain employs TRBV5-6 and TRBJ2-1, with TRBD2 matching 7 bases. Germline CDR1 reads SGHDT; CDR2 reads YYEEEE. There are 13 residues in the CDR3. The CDR3 reads CVSSLGEGPRQFF. The CDR3 coding sequence is TGTGTCAGCAGCTTGGGGGAGGGCCCGAGGCAGTTCTTC.

This clonotype showed up just a few times. V gene TRBV4-2 combines with J gene TRBJ1-1; 10 bases align to TRBD1. Trimming at V came to 2 bases and at J to 1 base, leaving 7 bases not matched to a gene. The germline CDR1 and CDR2 sequences are LGHNA and YNFKEQ. This CDR3 spans 17 amino acids. CDR3 loop: CASSQPGQGVENTEAFF. CDR3 in DNA: TGTGCCAGCAGCCAACCCGGACAGGGGGTGGAGAACACTGAAGCTTTCTTT.

This clonotype was observed at least ten times. V and J are TRBV29-1 and TRBJ2-1; D uncertain. The CDR3 runs 13 residues. Looked up from germline, CDR1 is SQVTM and CDR2 is ANQGSEA. With 2 bases removed from V and 5 bases from J, the gap between germline ends came to 10 bases. The CDR3 coding sequence is TGCAGCGTTGAAAGGAGCCCGAACAATGAGCAGTTCTTC. The encoded protein is CSVERSPNNEQFF.

The genes are TRBV19 and TRBJ2-3; possible D gene TRBD1, 6 bases. The CDR3 length is 14 residues. Germline loops: CDR1 LNHDA, CDR2 SQIVND (reference sequence). V shed 5 bases and J shed 1 base, with 10 bases lying between them. The CDR3 DNA sequence: TGTGCCAGTAGTCGGACAGTCCGCACAGATACGCAGTATTTT. Translation: CASSRTVRTDTQYF. Variable domain in full (rest from reference TRBV19 and TRBJ2-3): DGGITQSPKYLFRKEGQNVTLSCEQNLNHDAMYWYRQDPGQGLRLIYYSQIVNDFQKGDIAEGYSVSREKKESFPLTVTSAQKNPTAFYLCASSRTVRTDTQYFGPGTRLTVL.

This clonotype was observed many times. The V gene is TRBV12-3 or TRBV12-4, the J gene TRBJ1-1, with a weak D call TRBD1 (5 bases). Trimming removed 4 bases at V and 4 bases at J, with 19 bases between. The CDR3 runs 16 residues. The CDR3, as DNA: TGTGCCAGCAGTTCTAATTTCTACAGGTCGAGCACTGAAGCTTTCTTT. Protein sequence: CASSSNFYRSSTEAFF.

This clonotype has a count of ten or more. The rearrangement uses TRBV28 and TRBJ2-1; TRBD2 might be the D (5 bases). Germline V gene lookup returns CDR1 MDHEN and CDR2 SYDVKM. This CDR3 is 13 amino acids long. V lost 11 bases to trimming and J lost 0 bases, with 11 bases between them. The CDR3 protein is CASAVSSYNEQFF. The CDR3 region has the DNA TGTGCCTCAGCGGTGAGCTCCTACAATGAGCAGTTCTTC.

This clonotype was recorded at least ten times. The chain uses TRBV12-3 or TRBV12-4 and TRBJ2-5; D might be TRBD1 or TRBD2, each matching 5 bases. This CDR3 has 15 amino acids. Trimming left V 6 bases short and J 2 bases short, with 16 bases between. The CDR3 nucleotides read TGTGCCAGCAGGAAATGGGACGGAGTACAAGAGACCCAGTACTTC. Translating gives CASRKWDGVQETQYF.

This clonotype was detected only a few times. This chain uses TRBV15 with TRBJ1-1, with a weak D call TRBD1 (5 bases). V lost 1 base to trimming and J lost 0 bases, with 15 bases between them. CDR3 length equals 17 residues. The germline gives CDR1 LNHNV, CDR2 YYDKDF (reference sequence). The CDR3 coding sequence is TGTGCCACCAGCAGAGGGGAGGGGCCGCCCATGAACACTGAAGCTTTCTTT. It is translated as CATSRGEGPPMNTEAFF.

The sample holds many counts of this clonotype. J is TRBJ2-1 and V is TRBV28; D unclear. V was trimmed by 3 bases and J by 6 bases, leaving 12 bases between them. Germline lookup yields CDR1 MDHEN and CDR2 SYDVKM. The CDR3 runs to 14 residues. The chain's CDR3 is CASSFVGGRNEQFF. Here the CDR3 DNA reads TGTGCCAGCAGTTTTGTGGGCGGACGCAATGAGCAGTTCTTC.

Only a few counts were recorded for this clonotype. The chain carries TRBV9 and TRBJ2-7; D unresolved. The CDR3 consists of 12 residues. The germline CDR1 and CDR2 sequences are SGDLS and YYNGEE. V was clipped by 3 bases and J by 5 bases, with 9 bases between them. CDR3 residues: CASSALDDEQYF. The CDR3 DNA follows: TGTGCCAGCAGCGCGCTAGATGACGAGCAGTACTTC.